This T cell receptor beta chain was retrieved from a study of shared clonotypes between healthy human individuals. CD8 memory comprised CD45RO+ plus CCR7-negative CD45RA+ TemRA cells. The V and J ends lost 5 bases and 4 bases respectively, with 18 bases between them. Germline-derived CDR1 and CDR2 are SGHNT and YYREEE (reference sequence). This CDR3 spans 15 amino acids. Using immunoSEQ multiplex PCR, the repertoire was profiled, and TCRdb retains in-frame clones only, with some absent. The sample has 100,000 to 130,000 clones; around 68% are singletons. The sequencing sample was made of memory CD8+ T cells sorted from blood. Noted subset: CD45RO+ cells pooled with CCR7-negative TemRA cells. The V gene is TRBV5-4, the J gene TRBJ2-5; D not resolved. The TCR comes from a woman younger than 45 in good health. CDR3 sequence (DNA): TGTGCCAGCAGGCCCGCAGTCGCAGGTAGAGAGACCCAGTACTTC. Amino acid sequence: CASRPAVAGRETQYF.